This TCR beta chain was profiled in a study of Graves' ophthalmopathy and Graves' hyperthyroidism. Investigators amplified TCR beta CDR3 regions from RNA transcripts. The first-round RT-PCR employed HTBI primers together with the Qiagen OneStep RT-PCR kit. A multiplex PCR was then performed as the second round. A single record per CDR3 protein comes from TCRdb applying MiXCR to the multiplex PCR reads. The table includes a few hundred thousand distinct CDR3 sequences, around a fifth detected once. Germline V gene data show CDR1 as SQVTM and CDR2 as ANQGSEA. V was cut by 4 bases and J by 0 bases, with 7 bases left in between. This CDR3 contains 13 residues.

This TCR was sampled from a woman in her forties or fifties with Graves' ophthalmopathy. The sample taken for sequencing was peripheral blood. The rearrangement uses TRBV29-1 and TRBJ2-1; D unclear. CDR3 sequence reads: CSVGRFSYNEQFF. The CDR3 DNA follows: TGCAGCGTTGGCAGGTTCTCCTACAATGAGCAGTTCTTC.